This TCR beta chain appears in the sequencing data of a study of neurological immune-mediated disorders. Turning to the study itself: The multiple sclerosis group of approximately 35 included 31 relapsing-remitting and 3 secondary progressive patients.

The unsorted libraries were generated from a total of 2 million PBMCs, which had been stored in RNAlater at -80 C. By 5'RACE with 10-nucleotide random UMIs, the cDNA was made. TCRdb reprocessed the 5' RACE reads with MiXCR, giving one entry per CDR3 protein. The table shows about 78,000 distinct CDR3 sequences, with about 5.2% occurring only once. This clonotype was picked up a small number of times. As yet, its antigen is unknown. Findings and limits, study-wide: On phylogenetic grouping, the repertoires of 18 of 34 multiple sclerosis patients fell within one related-CDR3 cluster, constituting a possible signature.

The J segment lost 5 bases and the V segment lost 3 bases, leaving 11 bases of the junction unmatched. CDR3 length: 16 residues. Germline V lookup: CDR1 DFQATT, CDR2 SNEGSKA (reference sequence). The receptor comes from a woman between 25 and 40 years old with multiple sclerosis. Sequencing was performed on PBMCs. V gene TRBV20-1 combines with J gene TRBJ2-3, with 10 bases lining up with TRBD2. The chain's CDR3 is CSARPSLAGFQDTQYF. CDR3 coding DNA: TGCAGTGCTAGGCCTTCACTAGCGGGGTTCCAAGATACGCAGTATTTT.